This TCR beta chain originates from a study of cytomegalovirus exposure and HLA in healthy donors (TCRdb year 2017). Regarding the study in general: The 666 repertoires of the first cohort and the 95 to 150 validation repertoires were produced on the same platform, according to a later analysis. The study was designed to test whether signatures of past pathogen exposure could be identified by cataloging public T cell receptors. To predict cytomegalovirus infection status, the study combined high-throughput TCR immunosequencing, statistical association of individual TCRs with disease status, and machine learning. A separate validation cohort of roughly 120 different subjects was used in addition to the 666-subject first cohort.

Preparation of the library involved the immunoSEQ multiplex PCR assay. As for the authors' bioinformatics: A statistical classification framework was built to diagnose cytomegalovirus status from the catalog of TCR beta chain sequences. In TCRdb, the immuneACCESS table is reduced to in-frame sequences with V and J assigned. These tables do not hold every clone; where another copy was compared, an unresolved V gene accounts for under half, and the others remain unexplained. Clone size and V and J calls were adopted from that table, with D and trimming inferred from the DNA. For this sample the table gives about 260,000 clones, of which about 92% were detected only once. The biggest ten clones account for under 4% of the sample. Germline trimming amounts to 3 bases on V and 4 bases on J, with 10 as the count of junction bases outside the gene matches. The CDR3, cysteine through phenylalanine, is 17 amino acids long. The only DNA kept is the CDR3, 51 bases in frame from the first base. CDR1 SGHDT and CDR2 YYEEEE were looked up in the germline V gene.

The donors were included in the validation cohort of 130 or so subjects, a group kept apart from the roughly 700-subject first cohort. The paper's findings and limits, for the study overall: The validation cohort had no HLA typing available for a later analysis, so co-occurrence within that cohort was assessed over all 120 or so repertoires. It was suggested by the authors that the approach could potentially be generalized to other disease states and immunological phenotypes. Across donors, most TCR sequences were observed very rarely, whereas some public TCRs were present in many individuals. A later analysis found that TCRs clustered in the first cohort also tended to co-occur in the 120 validation repertoires, with 94% of cluster scores above 0. A few of the identified cytomegalovirus-associated TCR beta chains were confirmed in vitro to be specific for cytomegalovirus antigens. Cytomegalovirus status was reported to be diagnosed by the classifier with high specificity and sensitivity in both the original and validation cohorts. The study listed 150 to 200 TCR beta chains as associated with cytomegalovirus.

About this clone: Its antigen is unknown. Base qualities are not provided; no much larger clone lies one nucleotide away.

The source of this sequence is a woman aged 25 to 45 in good health and CMV-seronegative. The sample comprised PBMCs. The V and J segments used are TRBV5-6 and TRBJ2-1; 10 middle bases align to TRBD2. The CDR3 is CASSWEIGLAAYNEQFF. In nucleotide form, the sequence is TGTGCCAGCAGCTGGGAGATAGGACTAGCGGCTTACAATGAGCAGTTCTTC.